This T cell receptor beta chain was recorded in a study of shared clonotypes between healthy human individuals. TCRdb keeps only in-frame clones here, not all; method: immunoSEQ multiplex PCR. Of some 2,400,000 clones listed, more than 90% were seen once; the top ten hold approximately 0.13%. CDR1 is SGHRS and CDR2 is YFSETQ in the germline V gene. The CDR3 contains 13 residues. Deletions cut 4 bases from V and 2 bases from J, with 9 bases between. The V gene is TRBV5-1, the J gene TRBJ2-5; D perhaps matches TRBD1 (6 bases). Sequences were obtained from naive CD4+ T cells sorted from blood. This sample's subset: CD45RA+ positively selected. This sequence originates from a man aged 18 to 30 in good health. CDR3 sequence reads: CASSGDMQETQYF. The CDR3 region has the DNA TGCGCCAGCAGCGGGGACATGCAAGAGACCCAGTACTTC.